This entry is about one T cell receptor (beta chain). The length of the CDR3 is 15 residues. In germline, CDR1 is LNHDA, CDR2 SQIVND (reference sequence). The J segment lost 6 bases and the V segment lost 2 bases, leaving 9 bases of the junction unmatched. In the original processing: Using reference gene primer amplification, nucleated cell counts were estimated. Sequencing was performed with immunoSEQ multiplex PCR; in TCRdb, only in-frame clones are kept and a portion is missing. That table gives V, J and clone size, and the DNA gave D and trimming. The top ten hold around 0.97% of the sample, which has 380,000 or so clones, roughly 90% seen once. This study enrolled people aged roughly 18 to 89 from about 26 US geographic areas. Cohort placement rested on clinical history that participants reported themselves. The sample originates from a study of blood T cell repertoires in COVID-19.

Source material: PBMCs or T cells enriched from blood (not recorded which). This TCR derives from a woman in her twenties or thirties with acute COVID-19. This chain connects TRBV19 to TRBJ1-1; TRBD1 agrees at 7 bases. Here the CDR3 DNA reads TGTGCCAGTAGTATATGGGCGGAGGGGGCCCCTGAAGCTTTCTTT. Protein sequence: CASSIWAEGAPEAFF.